Shown below are 5 T cell receptor beta chains from a single sample sequenced in a study of T cells in Graves' hyperthyroidism and ophthalmopathy. Amplification yielded TCR beta CDR3 regions, with RNA transcripts as the source. The HTBI primer set was used in a first-round RT-PCR of the TCR CDR3. One entry per CDR3 protein, called by TCRdb with MiXCR from the multiplex PCR reads. Here the sample spans 500,000 or so distinct CDR3 sequences, roughly a sixth being singletons. Sequencing was performed on blood. Every receptor here comes from a woman between 18 and 29 years old with Graves' ophthalmopathy.

CDR3 DNA: TGTGCCAGCAGAAGATCGACTAGCGGTCTAAACAATGAGCAGTTCTTC. Translation gives CASRRSTSGLNNEQFF. The chain uses TRBV6-2 or TRBV6-3 and TRBJ2-1, with 9 bases identical to TRBD2. V lost 6 bases, J lost 5 bases, and 11 bases stayed unmatched. This CDR3 has 16 amino acids. CDR1 is MNHEY, CDR2 SVGEGT, per germline.

This clonotype has more than one count but fewer than ten. V is TRBV19 and J is TRBJ1-2; TRBD1 matches 7 bases. The trim removed 7 bases at V and 0 bases at J, leaving 8 bases unmatched. This CDR3 spans 15 amino acids. Germline values: CDR1 LNHDA, CDR2 SQIVND (reference sequence). CDR3 residues: CASKVGTESNYGYTF. The CDR3 nucleotides are TGTGCCAGTAAGGTTGGGACAGAGTCTAACTATGGCTACACCTTC.

CDR3 nucleotide sequence: TGTGCCAGCAGACTGACAGGGGGCACTGAAAAACTGTTTTTT. Translation: CASRLTGGTEKLFF. The chain links TRBV27 to TRBJ1-4; 10 nucleotides line up with TRBD1. J lost 7 bases, V lost 6 bases, and 5 bases had no gene match. The germline V gene has CDR1 MNHEY and CDR2 SMNVEV (reference sequence). The CDR3 extends over 14 amino acids.

The table lists this clonotype with a few counts. V is TRBV11-2 and J is TRBJ2-5, with D perhaps TRBD2 (6 bases). Germline CDR1 reads SGHAT; CDR2 reads FQNNGV. V lost 8 bases and J 9 bases, leaving 25 bases between the germline ends. The CDR3 is 15 residues long. This CDR3 is CASSLFGTGEEAQYF. CDR3 sequence (DNA): TGTGCCAGCTCTCTCTTCGGGACGGGGGAGGAGGCCCAGTACTTC.

This clonotype has at least ten counts. The rearrangement joins TRBV20-1 to TRBJ2-1; 10 bases line up with TRBD2. Germline assignment: CDR1 DFQATT and CDR2 SNEGSKA (reference sequence). V lost 3 bases and J lost 9; bases outside the gene matches: 11. CDR3 size: 15 residues. The CDR3 here is CSASPLAGKSSEQFF. CDR3 in DNA: TGCAGTGCTAGTCCACTAGCGGGGAAGTCCAGTGAGCAGTTCTTC.